This is a list of T cell receptor beta chains from one sample in a study of CD8+ T cells in alopecia areata. Profiled with immunoSEQ multiplex PCR; TCRdb holds only in-frame clones, not every one. The sample contains 200,000 to 250,000 clones, under 70% of which appear only once. The material sequenced was CD4+ T cells sorted from blood, taken at week 0. Receptor source: a human donor with alopecia areata. CDR3s include the opening cysteine and the closing phenylalanine or tryptophan. Fields, in order: V gene, clone size, CDR3 protein. Rows may omit the clone size; those that give it use once, few, many or a size class.

TRBV2,.,CASRTGTEPYEQYF
TRBV29-1,few,CSVIDRGTGELFF
TRBV29-1,.,CSVRISNQPQHF
TRBV6-5,.,CASSAYRGSPLHF
TRBV20-1,.,CSAGWTGHLFF
TRBV7-2,.,CASSRGTWDEQYF
TRBV9,.,CASSPGGWTDTQYF
TRBV18,.,CASSRTGATYEQYF
TRBV29-1,.,CSVGGQGTIGQFF
TRBV10-3,.,CAISEWGYEQYF
TRBV30,.,CAWSPGPDTQYF
TRBV11-2,.,CASSLALEVTLAKNIQYF
TRBV6-6,.,CASSPGTGWGQPQHF
TRBV4-2,.,CASSQDVAGDQPQHF
TRBV5-1,.,CASSLELMYSGANVLTF
TRBV30,.,CAWTRGGQNNQPQHF
TRBV5-4,.,CASRDRQGLDTQYF
TRBV5-6,.,CASAEPSTDTQYF
TRBV19,.,CASSMIRGQSSYNEQFF
TRBV29-1,.,CSVESSGANVLTF
TRBV30,.,CAWRKNYGYTF
TRBV7-2,.,CASSLARGANVLTF
TRBV4-3,.,CASSQGGTARAQETQYF
TRBV7-9,.,CASSLVGENQPQHF
TRBV25-1,.,CASNERINSPLHF
TRBV2,.,CASNEQGQEGYTF
TRBV15,few,CATSQRVTDNEQFF
TRBV5-1,.,CASSLAGTGGEEQFF
TRBV30,few,CAWSAGSNQPQHF
TRBV9,.,CASSVVQVPTDTQYF
TRBV9,.,CASSVGQGSNSPLHF
TRBV5-1,.,CASRQETSGREYF
TRBV30,.,CAWNQGYNEQFF
TRBV15,.,CATSRGHAPYEQYF
TRBV29-1,.,CSVAPRGTENTGELFF
TRBV5-4,.,CASSLASLVNNEQFF
TRBV29-1,.,CSVDQTTNYGYTF
TRBV2,once,CASSGRNRYNEQFF
TRBV30,.,CAWSPGTSSGTDTQYF
TRBV11-1,.,CASSLRVGLGNTIYF